This TCR beta chain was identified in a study of memory CD4+ T cells and cytomegalovirus serostatus. Study background: This sample comes from healthy Belgian adults, eight or nine CMV seropositive, approximately 22 seronegative. The study, taken as a whole, reports: Suggested: most of the CMV-linked TCR signature lies in CD4+ memory cells.

The CDR3 extends over 14 amino acids. The V and J ends lost 3 bases and 6 bases, in that order; junction bases with no gene match: 4. Germline V gene lookup returns CDR1 SGHVS and CDR2 FQNEAQ. Method: immunoSEQ multiplex PCR; TCRdb's copy keeps in-frame clones and lacks some. The table includes tens of thousands of clones, about 80% detected once. The sort gate was single viable CD3+CD4+CD8-CD45RO+ cells for memory CD4+ T cells. In the case of this clone: Its antigen is not identified.

The sequenced material came from memory CD4+ T cells from blood. The receptor was isolated from an adult in good health and CMV-seronegative. The gene calls are TRBV7-8 and TRBJ1-2; 10 nucleotides agree with TRBD1. The CDR3 here is CASSLTGGADGYTF. In DNA form, the CDR3 reads TGTGCCAGCAGCTTGACAGGGGGCGCGGATGGCTACACCTTC. Full variable domain (rest looked up from reference TRBV7-8 and TRBJ1-2): GAGVSQSPRYKVAKRGQDVALRCDPISGHVSLFWYQQALGQGPEFLTYFQNEAQLDKSGLPSDRFFAERPEGSVSTLKIQRTQQEDSAVYLCASSLTGGADGYTFGSGTRLTVV.